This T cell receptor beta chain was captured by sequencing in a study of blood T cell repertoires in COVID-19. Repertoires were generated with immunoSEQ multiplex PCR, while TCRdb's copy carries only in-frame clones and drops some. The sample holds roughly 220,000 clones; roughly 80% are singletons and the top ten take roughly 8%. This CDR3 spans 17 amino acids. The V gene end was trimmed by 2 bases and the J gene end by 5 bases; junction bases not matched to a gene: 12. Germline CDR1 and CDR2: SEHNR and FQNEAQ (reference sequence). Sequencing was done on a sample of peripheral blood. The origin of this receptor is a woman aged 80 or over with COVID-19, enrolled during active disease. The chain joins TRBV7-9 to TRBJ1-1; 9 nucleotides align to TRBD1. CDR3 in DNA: TGTGCCAGCAGCTTAAGGAGACCGGGACAGGGAATTACTGAAGCTTTCTTT. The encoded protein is CASSLRRPGQGITEAFF.